This T cell receptor beta chain was observed in a study of identical twins. The CDR3 extends over 17 amino acids. V dropped 1 base and J dropped 1 base, with 15 bases sitting between them. Per germline, CDR1 SGHTA and CDR2 FQGNSA. One entry per CDR3 protein results from TCRdb running MiXCR on the 5' RACE reads. The repertoire has approximately 620,000 distinct CDR3 sequences, about 9.4% of them found once; the top ten carry approximately 0.96%. The same sample was also used in a study of yellow fever vaccine responses in identical twins.

The TCR was taken from a woman between 18 and 30 years old in good health. This chain joins TRBV7-2 and TRBJ2-3, with a possible D match to TRBD2 (6 bases). The material sequenced was PBMCs. CDR3 protein: CASSLVLRGRGTDTQYF. The CDR3 nucleotides read TGTGCCAGCAGCTTAGTTTTGCGGGGAAGGGGCACAGATACGCAGTATTTT. The full variable domain, rest sourced from reference TRBV7-2 and TRBJ2-3, is GAGVSQSPSNKVTEKGKDVELRCDPISGHTALYWYRQSLGQGLEFLIYFQGNSAPDKSGLPSDRFSAERTGGSVSTLTIQRTQQEDSAVYLCASSLVLRGRGTDTQYFGPGTRLTVL.